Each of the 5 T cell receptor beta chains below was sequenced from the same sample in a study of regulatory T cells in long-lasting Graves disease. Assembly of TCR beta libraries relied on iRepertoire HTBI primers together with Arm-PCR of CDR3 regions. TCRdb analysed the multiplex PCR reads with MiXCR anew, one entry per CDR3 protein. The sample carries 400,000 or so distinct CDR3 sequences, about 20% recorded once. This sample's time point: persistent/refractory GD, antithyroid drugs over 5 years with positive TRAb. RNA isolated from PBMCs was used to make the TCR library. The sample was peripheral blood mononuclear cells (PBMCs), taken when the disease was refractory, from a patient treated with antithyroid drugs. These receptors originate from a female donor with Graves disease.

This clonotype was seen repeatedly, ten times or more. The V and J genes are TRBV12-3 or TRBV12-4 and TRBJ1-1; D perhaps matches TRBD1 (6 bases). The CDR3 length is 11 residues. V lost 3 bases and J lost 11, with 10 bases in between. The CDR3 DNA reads TGTGCCAGCAGTTTCCAGGGGTTCGCTTTCTTT. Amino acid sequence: CASSFQGFAFF.

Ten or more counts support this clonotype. The CDR3 region has the DNA TGTGCCAGCAGCTCGCACGGGACAGTCGAAGAGACCCAGTACTTC. Protein sequence: CASSSHGTVEETQYF. V gene TRBV11-2 combines with J gene TRBJ2-5; 7 nucleotides line up with TRBD1. Germline loops: CDR1 SGHAT, CDR2 FQNNGV. V was clipped by 4 bases and J by 3 bases; unmatched bases: 8. The CDR3 is 15 amino acids.

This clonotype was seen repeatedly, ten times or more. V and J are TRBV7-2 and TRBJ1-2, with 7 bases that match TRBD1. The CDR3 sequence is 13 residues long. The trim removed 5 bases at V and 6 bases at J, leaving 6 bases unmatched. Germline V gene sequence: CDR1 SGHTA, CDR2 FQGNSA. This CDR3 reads CASSQQGVNGYTF. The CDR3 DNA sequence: TGTGCCAGCAGCCAGCAGGGGGTGAATGGCTACACCTTC.

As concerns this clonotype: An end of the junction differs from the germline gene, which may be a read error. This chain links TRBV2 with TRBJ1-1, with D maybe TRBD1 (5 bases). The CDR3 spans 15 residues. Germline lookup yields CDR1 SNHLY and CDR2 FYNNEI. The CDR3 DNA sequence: TGTGCCAGCAGTGAGTCGGGGCACCAGAACACTGAAGCTTCCTTT. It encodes CASSESGHQNTEASF.

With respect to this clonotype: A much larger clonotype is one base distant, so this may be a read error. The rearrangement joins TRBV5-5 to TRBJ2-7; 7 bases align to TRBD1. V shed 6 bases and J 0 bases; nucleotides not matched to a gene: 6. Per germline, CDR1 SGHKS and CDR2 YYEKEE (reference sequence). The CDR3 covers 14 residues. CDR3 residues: CASNGQAHSYEQYF. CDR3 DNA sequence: TGTGCCAGCAACGGACAGGCCCACTCCTACGAGCAGTACTTC.